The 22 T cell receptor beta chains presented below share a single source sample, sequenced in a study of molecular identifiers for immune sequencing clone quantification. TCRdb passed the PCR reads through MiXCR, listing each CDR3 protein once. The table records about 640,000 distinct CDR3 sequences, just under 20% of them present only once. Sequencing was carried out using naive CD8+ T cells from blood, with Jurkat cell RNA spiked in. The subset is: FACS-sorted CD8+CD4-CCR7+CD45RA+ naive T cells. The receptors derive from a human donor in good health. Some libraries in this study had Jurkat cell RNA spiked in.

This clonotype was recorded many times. The CDR3 DNA reads TGTGCCTGGAGAATAGCGGGGCCCGCGGATACGCAGTATTTT. It translates to CAWRIAGPADTQYF. The chain links TRBV30 to TRBJ2-3; 8 bases agree with TRBD2. The ends lost 3 bases at V and 6 bases at J; junction bases unmatched: 8. Germline V gene data show CDR1 as GTSNPN and CDR2 as SVGIG (reference sequence). This CDR3 is 14 amino acids long.

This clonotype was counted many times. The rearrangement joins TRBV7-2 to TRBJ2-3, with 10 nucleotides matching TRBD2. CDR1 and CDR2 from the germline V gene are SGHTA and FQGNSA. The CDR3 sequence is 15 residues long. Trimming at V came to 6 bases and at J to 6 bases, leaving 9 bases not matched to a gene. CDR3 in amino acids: CASRMSGGAADTQYF. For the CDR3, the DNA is TGTGCCAGCAGGATGAGCGGGGGGGCGGCGGATACGCAGTATTTT.

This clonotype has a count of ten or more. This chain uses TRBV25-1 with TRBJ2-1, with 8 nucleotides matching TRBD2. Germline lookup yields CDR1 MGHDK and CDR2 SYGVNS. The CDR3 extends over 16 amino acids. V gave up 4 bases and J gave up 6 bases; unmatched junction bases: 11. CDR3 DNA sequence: TGTGCCAGCAGTGCACCAACCGGGACTAGTTCCAATGAGCAGTTCTTC. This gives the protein CASSAPTGTSSNEQFF.

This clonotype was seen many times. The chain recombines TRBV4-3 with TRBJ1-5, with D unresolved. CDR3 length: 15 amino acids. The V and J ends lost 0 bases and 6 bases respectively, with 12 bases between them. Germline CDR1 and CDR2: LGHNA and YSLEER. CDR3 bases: TGCGCCAGCAGCCAAGATCTGAGGTACACTCAGCCCCAGCATTTT. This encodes CASSQDLRYTQPQHF.

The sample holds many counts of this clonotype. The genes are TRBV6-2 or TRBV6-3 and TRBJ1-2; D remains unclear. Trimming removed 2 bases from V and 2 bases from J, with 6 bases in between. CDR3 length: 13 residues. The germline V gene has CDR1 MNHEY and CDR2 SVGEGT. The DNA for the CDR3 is TGTGCCAGCAGTTACGGACTAAACTATGGCTACACCTTC. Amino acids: CASSYGLNYGYTF.

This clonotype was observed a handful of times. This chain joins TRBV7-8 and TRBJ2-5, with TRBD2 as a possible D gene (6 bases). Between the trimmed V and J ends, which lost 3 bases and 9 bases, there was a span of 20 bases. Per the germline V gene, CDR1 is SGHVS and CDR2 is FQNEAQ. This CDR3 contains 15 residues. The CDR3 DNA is TGTGCCAGCAGCTTCACAATCGCGTCGGAGGGGTCCCAGTACTTC. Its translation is CASSFTIASEGSQYF. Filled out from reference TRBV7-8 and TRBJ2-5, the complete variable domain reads GAGVSQSPRYKVAKRGQDVALRCDPISGHVSLFWYQQALGQGPEFLTYFQNEAQLDKSGLPSDRFFAERPEGSVSTLKIQRTQQEDSAVYLCASSFTIASEGSQYFGPGTRLLVL.

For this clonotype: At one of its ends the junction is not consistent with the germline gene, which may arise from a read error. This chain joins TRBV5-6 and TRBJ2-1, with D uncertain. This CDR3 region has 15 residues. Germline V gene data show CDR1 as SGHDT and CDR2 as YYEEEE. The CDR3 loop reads CASSLGPSSYSEQFF. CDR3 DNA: TGTGCCAGCAGCTTAGGCCCGAGCTCCTACAGTGAGCAGTTCTTC. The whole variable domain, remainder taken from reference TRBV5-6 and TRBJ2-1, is DAGVTQSPTHLIKTRGQQVTLRCSPKSGHDTVSWYQQALGQGPQFIFQYYEEEERQRGNFPDRFSGHQFPNYSSELNVNALLLGDSALYLCASSLGPSSYSEQFFGPGTRLTVL.

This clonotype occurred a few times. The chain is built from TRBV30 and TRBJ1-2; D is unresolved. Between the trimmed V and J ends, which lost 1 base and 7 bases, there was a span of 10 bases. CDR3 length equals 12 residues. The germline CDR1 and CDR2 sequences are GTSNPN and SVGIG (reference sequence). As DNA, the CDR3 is TGTGCCTGGAGTGGAGGATTTCCTGGCTACACCTTC. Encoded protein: CAWSGGFPGYTF.

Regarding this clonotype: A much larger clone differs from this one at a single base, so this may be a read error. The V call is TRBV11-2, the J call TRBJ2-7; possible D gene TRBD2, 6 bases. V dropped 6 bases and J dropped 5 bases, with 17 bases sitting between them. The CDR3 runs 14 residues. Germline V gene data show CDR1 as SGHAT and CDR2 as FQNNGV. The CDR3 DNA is TGTGCCAGCAGTTACGAGGGTTCGGGGGACGAGCAGTACTTC. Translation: CASSYEGSGDEQYF. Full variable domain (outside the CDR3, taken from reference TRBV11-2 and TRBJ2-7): EAGVAQSPRYKIIEKRQSVAFWCNPISGHATLYWYQQILGQGPKLLIQFQNNGVVDDSQLPKDRFSAERLKGVDSTLKIQPAKLEDSAVYLCASSYEGSGDEQYFGPGTRLTVT.

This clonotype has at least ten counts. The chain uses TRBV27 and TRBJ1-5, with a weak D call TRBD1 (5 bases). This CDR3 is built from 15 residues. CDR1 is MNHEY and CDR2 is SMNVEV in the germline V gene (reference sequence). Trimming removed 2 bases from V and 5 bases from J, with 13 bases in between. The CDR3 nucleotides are TGTGCCAGCAGTTTAACCGCCGCGGGGCATCAGCCCCAGCATTTT. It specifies CASSLTAAGHQPQHF.

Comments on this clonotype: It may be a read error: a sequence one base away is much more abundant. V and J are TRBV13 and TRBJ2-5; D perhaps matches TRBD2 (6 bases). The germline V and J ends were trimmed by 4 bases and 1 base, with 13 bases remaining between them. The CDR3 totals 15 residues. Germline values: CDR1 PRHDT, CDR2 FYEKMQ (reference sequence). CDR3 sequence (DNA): TGTGCCAGCAGCTCAATGACTAGTACCCAAGAGACCCAGTACTTC. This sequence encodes CASSSMTSTQETQYF. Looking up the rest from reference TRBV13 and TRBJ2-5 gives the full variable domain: AAGVIQSPRHLIKEKRETATLKCYPIPRHDTVYWYQQGPGQDPQFLISFYEKMQSDKGSIPDRFSAQQFSDYHSELNMSSLELGDSALYFCASSSMTSTQETQYFGPGTRLLVL.

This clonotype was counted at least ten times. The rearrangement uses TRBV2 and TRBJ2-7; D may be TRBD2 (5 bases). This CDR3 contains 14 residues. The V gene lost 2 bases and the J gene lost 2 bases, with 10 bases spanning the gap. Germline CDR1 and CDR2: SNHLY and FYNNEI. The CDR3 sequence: CASSETTRPYEQYF. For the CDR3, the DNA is TGTGCCAGCAGTGAAACTACTAGGCCCTACGAGCAGTACTTC. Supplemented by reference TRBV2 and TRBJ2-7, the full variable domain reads EPEVTQTPSHQVTQMGQEVILRCVPISNHLYFYWYRQILGQKVEFLVSFYNNEISEKSEIFDDQFSVERPDGSNFTLKIRSTKLEDSAMYFCASSETTRPYEQYFGPGTRLTVT.

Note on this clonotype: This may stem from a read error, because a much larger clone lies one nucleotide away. The CDR3 is CAWSVPGKETQYF. The CDR3 nucleotides are TGTGCCTGGAGTGTCCCAGGGAAAGAGACCCAGTACTTC. The chain recombines TRBV30 with TRBJ2-5, with D tentatively TRBD1 (5 bases). V was pared by 0 bases and J by 3 bases, with 8 bases between. The CDR3 totals 13 residues. CDR1 is GTSNPN, CDR2 SVGIG, per germline (reference sequence).

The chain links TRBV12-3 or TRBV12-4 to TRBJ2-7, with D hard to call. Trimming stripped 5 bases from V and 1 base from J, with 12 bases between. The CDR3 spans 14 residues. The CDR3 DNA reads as TGTGCCAGCAGTCCTAAGGGCGGATCCTACGAGCAGTACTTC. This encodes CASSPKGGSYEQYF.

CDR3 in amino acids: CASSFWTGGIGDEQFF. The DNA for the CDR3 is TGCGCCAGCAGCTTCTGGACAGGGGGCATCGGTGATGAGCAGTTCTTC. The chain has TRBV5-1 and TRBJ2-1, with 11 bases that match TRBD1. J was trimmed by 8 bases and V by 2 bases; bases with no gene match: 9. The CDR3 covers 16 residues. Germline V gives CDR1 SGHRS, CDR2 YFSETQ.

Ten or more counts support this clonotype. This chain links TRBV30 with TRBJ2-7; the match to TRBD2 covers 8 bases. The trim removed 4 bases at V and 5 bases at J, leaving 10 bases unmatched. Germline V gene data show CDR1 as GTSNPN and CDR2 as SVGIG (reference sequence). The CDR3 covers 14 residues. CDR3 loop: CAWTQTGGFDEQYF. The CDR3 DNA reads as TGTGCCTGGACCCAGACGGGAGGGTTCGACGAGCAGTACTTC.

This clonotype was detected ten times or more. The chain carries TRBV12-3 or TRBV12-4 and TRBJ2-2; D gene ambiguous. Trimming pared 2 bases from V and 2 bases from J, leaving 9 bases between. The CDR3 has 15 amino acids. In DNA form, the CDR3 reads TGTGCCAGCAGTTTAAGGCAGGTTAACACCGGGGAGCTGTTTTTT. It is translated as CASSLRQVNTGELFF.

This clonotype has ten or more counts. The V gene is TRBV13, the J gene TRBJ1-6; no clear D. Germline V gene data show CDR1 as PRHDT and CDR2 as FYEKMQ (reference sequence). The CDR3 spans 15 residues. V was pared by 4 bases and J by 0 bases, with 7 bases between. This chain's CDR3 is CASSYDNSYNSPLHF. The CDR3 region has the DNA TGTGCCAGCAGCTATGACAACTCCTATAATTCACCCCTCCACTTT.

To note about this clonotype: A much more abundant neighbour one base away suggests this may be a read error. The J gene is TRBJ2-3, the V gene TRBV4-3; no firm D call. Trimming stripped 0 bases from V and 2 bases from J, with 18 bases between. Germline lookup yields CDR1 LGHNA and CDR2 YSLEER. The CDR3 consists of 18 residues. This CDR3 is CASSQDRVTPLATDTQYF. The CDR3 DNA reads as TGCGCCAGCAGCCAAGATAGAGTGACACCTTTGGCCACAGATACGCAGTATTTT.

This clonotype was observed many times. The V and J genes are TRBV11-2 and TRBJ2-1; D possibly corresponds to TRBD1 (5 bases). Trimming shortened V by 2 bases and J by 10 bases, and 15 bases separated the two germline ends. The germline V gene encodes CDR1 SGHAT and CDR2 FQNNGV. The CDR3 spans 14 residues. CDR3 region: CASSLYTGLNEQFF. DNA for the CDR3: TGTGCCAGCAGCTTATATACAGGTCTCAACGAGCAGTTCTTC.

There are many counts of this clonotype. This CDR3 reads CASSSLSEEQFF. Written as DNA, the CDR3 is TGTGCCAGCAGCAGTTTATCCGAGGAGCAGTTCTTC. The chain couples TRBV27 to TRBJ2-1; D is ambiguous. Looked up from germline, CDR1 is MNHEY and CDR2 is SMNVEV (reference sequence). Trimming stripped 6 bases from V and 10 bases from J, with 13 bases between. The CDR3 loop spans 12 amino acids.

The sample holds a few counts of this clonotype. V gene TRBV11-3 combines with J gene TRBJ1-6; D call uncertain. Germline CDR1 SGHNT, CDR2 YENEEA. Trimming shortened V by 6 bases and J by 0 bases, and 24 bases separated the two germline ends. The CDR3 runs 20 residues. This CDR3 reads CASRKVWHFDGSSYNSPLHF. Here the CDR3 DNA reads TGTGCCAGCAGAAAAGTGTGGCACTTCGACGGGAGCTCCTATAATTCACCCCTCCACTTT.